The 24 T cell receptor beta chains below all came from one sample that was sequenced in a study of T cells in Graves' hyperthyroidism and ophthalmopathy. Template material for amplifying TCR beta CDR3 regions consisted of RNA transcripts. The HTBI primer set was used in a first-round RT-PCR of the TCR CDR3. TCRdb reanalysed the multiplex PCR reads using MiXCR and keeps one entry per CDR3 protein. The sample holds some 510,000 distinct CDR3 sequences, more than 20% seen once. Sequencing was done on a sample of blood. These receptors were taken from a man between 18 and 29 years old with Graves' hyperthyroidism.

J is TRBJ2-5 and V is TRBV12-3 or TRBV12-4; D is unclear. V gave up 0 bases and J gave up 0 bases, with 14 bases separating them. The length of the CDR3 is 17 residues. The CDR3 loop reads CASSLAFDDKYQETQYF. The CDR3 region has the DNA TGTGCCAGCAGTTTAGCGTTCGACGACAAGTACCAAGAGACCCAGTACTTC.

This clonotype was seen many times. The chain recombines TRBV20-1 with TRBJ2-5, with a tentative D call TRBD2 (5 bases). The CDR3 is made up of 10 amino acids. Germline assignment: CDR1 DFQATT and CDR2 SNEGSKA (reference sequence). The V end lost 6 bases, the J end lost 7 bases, and 9 bases lay between the germline ends. CDR3 amino acids: CSASGGTQYF. For the CDR3, the DNA is TGCAGTGCAAGCGGTGGGACCCAGTACTTC.

This clonotype was detected once. V is TRBV25-1 and J is TRBJ2-5; D ambiguous. Trimming pared 2 bases from V and 7 bases from J, leaving 17 bases between. Germline-derived CDR1 and CDR2 are MGHDK and SYGVNS. CDR3 size: 15 residues. The CDR3 is CASSEGPGSMGTQYF. The DNA of the CDR3 is TGTGCCAGCAGTGAAGGGCCTGGGTCAATGGGGACCCAGTACTTC.

This clonotype was detected only a few times. This chain connects TRBV7-9 to TRBJ2-2, with D unresolved. V shed 1 base and J shed 4 bases, with 7 bases lying between them. Per germline, CDR1 SEHNR and CDR2 FQNEAQ (reference sequence). The CDR3 has 14 amino acids. The CDR3 DNA is TGTGCCAGCAGCTTAGTACAGACCACCGGGGAGCTGTTTTTT. Its protein product is CASSLVQTTGELFF.

There are many counts of this clonotype. The chain joins TRBV27 to TRBJ1-1; D is unclear. The CDR3 has 14 amino acids. The germline V and J ends were trimmed by 7 bases and 5 bases, with 17 bases remaining between them. Germline-derived CDR1 and CDR2 are MNHEY and SMNVEV (reference sequence). The CDR3 nucleotides are TGTGCCAGCACCTTCATCGGATCTCCAACTGAAGCTTTCTTT. This translates into CASTFIGSPTEAFF.

This clonotype showed up many times. V gene TRBV20-1 combines with J gene TRBJ1-1, with D possibly TRBD1 on 5 matching bases. CDR3 length equals 12 residues. V was trimmed by 5 bases and J by 1 base, leaving 8 bases between them. Germline CDR1 reads DFQATT; CDR2 reads SNEGSKA (reference sequence). CDR3 nucleotides: TGCAGTGCTGTGGGGGGGAACACTGAAGCTTTCTTT. Protein sequence: CSAVGGNTEAFF.

The CDR3 nucleotides read TGTGCCAGCAGTGAAGGCGTAGGTGAAGCTTTCTTT. Protein sequence: CASSEGVGEAFF. V gene TRBV6-1 combines with J gene TRBJ1-1; no clear D. CDR1 is MNHNS, CDR2 SASEGT, per germline. The CDR3 has 12 amino acids. The V and J ends lost 1 base and 7 bases respectively, with 7 bases between them.

The chain carries TRBV6-1 and TRBJ2-4, with D perhaps TRBD1 or TRBD2 (6 bases each). CDR1 is MNHNS, CDR2 SASEGT, per germline. The V gene lost 0 bases and the J gene lost 1 base, with 13 bases spanning the gap. The CDR3 runs to 17 residues. CDR3 residues: CASSEANLGGAKNIQYF. The CDR3 DNA reads TGTGCCAGCAGTGAAGCGAACTTAGGGGGGGCCAAAAACATTCAGTACTTC.

In this sample, this clonotype turned up many times. V and J are TRBV20-1 and TRBJ2-5; possible D gene TRBD2, 6 bases. Trimming left V 0 bases short and J 5 bases short, with 13 bases between. The germline gives CDR1 DFQATT, CDR2 SNEGSKA (reference sequence). The CDR3 contains 14 residues. The CDR3 spells CSAREVAGGETQYF. The CDR3 region has the DNA TGCAGTGCTAGAGAGGTAGCAGGAGGGGAGACCCAGTACTTC.

Ten or more counts support this clonotype. CDR3 DNA: TGCGCCAGCAGCTTGGAGGCCAGGGGGCTAACTAACTATGGCTACACCTTC. This translates into CASSLEARGLTNYGYTF. The V gene is TRBV5-1, the J gene TRBJ1-2; 8 bases match TRBD1. The trim removed 0 bases at V and 0 bases at J, leaving 7 bases unmatched. The CDR3 sequence is 17 residues long. Germline loops: CDR1 SGHRS, CDR2 YFSETQ.

The sample holds many counts of this clonotype. The chain carries TRBV12-3 or TRBV12-4 and TRBJ2-5; D uncertain. Trimming took off 3 bases at V and 0 bases at J, with 11 bases between the two ends. CDR3 length: 15 residues. The CDR3 sequence: CASSLGGRYQETQYF. The CDR3 DNA sequence: TGTGCCAGCAGTTTGGGCGGACGGTACCAAGAGACCCAGTACTTC.

Ten or more counts support this clonotype. The gene calls are TRBV6-1 and TRBJ1-1; D perhaps matches TRBD1 (5 bases). This CDR3 has 13 residues. Trimming pared 6 bases from V and 6 bases from J, leaving 14 bases between. Germline lookup yields CDR1 MNHNS and CDR2 SASEGT. The CDR3 protein is CASSARGVSEAFF. CDR3 coding DNA: TGTGCCAGCAGCGCTAGGGGCGTCTCTGAAGCTTTCTTT.

This clonotype was counted ten times or more. The CDR3 protein is CASSLELAGGETQYF. CDR3 in DNA: TGTGCCAGCAGTTTAGAGCTAGCGGGGGGAGAGACCCAGTACTTC. The chain recombines TRBV28 with TRBJ2-5; TRBD2 agrees at 11 bases. With V trimmed by 2 bases and J by 4 bases, 3 bases remained unmatched. The CDR3 runs 15 residues. Germline V gene lookup returns CDR1 MDHEN and CDR2 SYDVKM.

This clonotype was recorded many times. The V gene is TRBV6-5, the J gene TRBJ2-5; the match to TRBD2 covers 8 bases. This CDR3 region has 16 residues. V was pared by 0 bases and J by 5 bases, with 8 bases of the junction left unmatched. CDR1 is MNHEY and CDR2 is SVGAGI in the germline V gene. CDR3 in DNA: TGTGCCAGCAGTTACTCTCGGCCTAGCGGGTCGGAGACCCAGTACTTC. This encodes CASSYSRPSGSETQYF.

This clonotype was seen repeatedly, ten times or more. The V gene is TRBV12-3 or TRBV12-4, the J gene TRBJ1-5; possible D gene TRBD1, 6 bases. This CDR3 is 14 amino acids long. The V end lost 6 bases, the J end lost 5 bases, and 14 bases lay between the germline ends. The CDR3 DNA follows: TGTGCCAGCAGCTCCGGGACAAGATATCAGCCCCAGCATTTT. It encodes CASSSGTRYQPQHF.

This clonotype was recorded many times. The V and J genes are TRBV20-1 and TRBJ1-2, with D unresolved. V lost 7 bases and J 7 bases, leaving 19 bases between the germline ends. CDR1 DFQATT and CDR2 SNEGSKA come from the germline V gene (reference sequence). The CDR3 is made up of 13 amino acids. The CDR3 loop reads CSGPLDFGSGYTF. CDR3 bases: TGCAGTGGGCCCTTAGACTTTGGGTCTGGCTACACCTTC.

By share, this clonotype ranks as medium-sized. In nucleotides, the CDR3 is TGTGCCAGCAGTGACAGGGTTTATAGAGAGACCCAGTACTTC. This codes for CASSDRVYRETQYF. The chain couples TRBV12-3 or TRBV12-4 to TRBJ2-5; 7 bases align to TRBD1. V trimming: 5 bases; J trimming: 4 bases; junction bases outside the gene matches: 7. The CDR3 sequence is 14 residues long.

This clonotype has ten or more counts. DNA for the CDR3: TGTGCCAGCAGTCCATCCTTAGTAGGGGGGGACTATGGCTACACCTTC. Encoded protein: CASSPSLVGGDYGYTF. V gene TRBV12-3 or TRBV12-4 combines with J gene TRBJ1-2, with D tentatively TRBD1 (6 bases). The CDR3 is made up of 16 amino acids. V was shortened by 5 bases and J by 3 bases, with 19 bases between the two germline ends.

Many counts were recorded for this clonotype. This CDR3 fails to terminate in the conserved phenylalanine or tryptophan, so it likely reflects a read error. This chain joins TRBV11-2 and TRBJ2-7; tentatively, D is TRBD1 or TRBD2 (6 bases each). The CDR3 is made up of 15 amino acids. V was clipped by 5 bases and J by 3 bases, with 17 bases between them. Germline V gene lookup returns CDR1 SGHAT and CDR2 FQNNGV. CDR3 residues: CASSPSSGGGYEQYC. The DNA of the CDR3 is TGTGCCAGCAGCCCTAGTAGTGGAGGGGGCTACGAGCAGTACTGC.

This clonotype was detected many times. This chain connects TRBV12-5 to TRBJ1-4; TRBD1 agrees at 8 bases. V lost 3 bases and J lost 4; bases outside the gene matches: 10. The CDR3 is 17 residues long. Germline assignment: CDR1 LGHNT and CDR2 FRNRAP. CDR3 loop: CASGFLAGGLLNEKLFF. Written as DNA, the CDR3 is TGTGCTAGTGGTTTTCTTGCAGGGGGCCTACTTAATGAAAAACTGTTTTTT.

This clonotype was detected only a few times. The rearrangement joins TRBV14 to TRBJ1-1; D is possibly TRBD1 (6 bases). Trimming removed 2 bases at V and 7 bases at J, with 20 bases between. The CDR3 extends over 16 amino acids. Germline V gives CDR1 SGHDN, CDR2 FVKESK. The CDR3 loop reads CASSQRFGGRGNEAFF. The CDR3 nucleotides read TGTGCCAGCAGCCAACGTTTCGGGGGGCGGGGGAATGAAGCTTTCTTT.

Many counts were recorded for this clonotype. J is TRBJ2-5 and V is TRBV7-2, with no clear D. V shed 2 bases and J shed 5 bases, with 18 bases lying between them. Germline CDR1 SGHTA, CDR2 FQGNSA. This CDR3 region has 16 residues. CDR3 coding DNA: TGTGCCAGCAGCTTATCGAGCGTTCCCATACAGGAGACCCAGTACTTC. This gives the protein CASSLSSVPIQETQYF.

This chain uses TRBV7-8 with TRBJ2-7; D perhaps matches TRBD2 (5 bases). The CDR3 has 17 residues. CDR1 and CDR2 (germline): SGHVS, FQNEAQ. Trimming took 2 bases from V and 3 from J, leaving 20 bases between them. CDR3 in amino acids: CASSLYRGREQLYEQYF. The CDR3 DNA reads TGTGCCAGCAGCTTATATCGCGGTCGGGAACAGCTCTACGAGCAGTACTTC.

Comments on this clonotype: This may be a read error: a much more frequent sequence differs by one nucleotide. V usage is TRBV20-1 and J usage is TRBJ2-7; D is uncertain. Germline CDR1 DFQATT, CDR2 SNEGSKA (reference sequence). CDR3 length: 15 residues. Here the CDR3 reads CGAPGPGSPIYEQYF. The CDR3 region has the DNA TGCGGTGCTCCCGGGCCCGGGTCTCCTATCTACGAGCAGTACTTC.